The present TCR beta chain was sequenced within a study of T cells in localized non-small cell lung cancer. Some clones are missing from TCRdb's copy, which holds only in-frame ones; the method was immunoSEQ multiplex PCR. The sample consists of 25,000 to 35,000 clones, 80% to 85% of them appearing once. This clone was seen only a few times. This CDR3 contains 14 residues. Germline V gives CDR1 SGHRS, CDR2 YFSETQ. Trimming pared 2 bases from V and 2 bases from J, leaving 8 bases between. V gene TRBV5-1 combines with J gene TRBJ1-5, with D unresolved. The sample was peripheral blood mononuclear cells, taken before any cancer treatment. This TCR derives from a man between 40 and 70 years old with stage III lung adenocarcinoma. CDR3 coding DNA: TGCGCCAGCAGCTTACTGGGAGGCAATCAGCCCCAGCATTTT. Amino acid sequence: CASSLLGGNQPQHF.